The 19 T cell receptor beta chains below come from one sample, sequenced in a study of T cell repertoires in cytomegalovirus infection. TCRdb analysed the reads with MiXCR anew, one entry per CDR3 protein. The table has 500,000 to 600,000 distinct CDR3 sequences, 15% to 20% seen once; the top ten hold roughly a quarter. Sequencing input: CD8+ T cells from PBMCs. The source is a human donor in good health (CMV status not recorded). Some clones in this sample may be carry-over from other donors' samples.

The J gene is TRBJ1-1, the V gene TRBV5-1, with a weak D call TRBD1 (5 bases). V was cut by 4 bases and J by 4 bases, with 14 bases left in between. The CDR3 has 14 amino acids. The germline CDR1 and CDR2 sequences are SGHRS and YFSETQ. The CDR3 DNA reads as TGCGCCAGCAGCCCGAAGGGAGGGGTCACTGAAGCTTTCTTT. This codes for CASSPKGGVTEAFF.

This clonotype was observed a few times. CDR3 loop: CASSRIGTRETQYF. CDR3 nucleotide sequence: TGTGCCAGCAGCCGCATCGGAACCCGGGAGACCCAGTACTTC. The chain couples TRBV3-1 to TRBJ2-5, with D hard to call. Per the germline V gene, CDR1 is LGHDT and CDR2 is YNNKEL (reference sequence). V was cut by 4 bases and J by 5 bases, with 14 bases left in between. The CDR3 runs 14 residues.

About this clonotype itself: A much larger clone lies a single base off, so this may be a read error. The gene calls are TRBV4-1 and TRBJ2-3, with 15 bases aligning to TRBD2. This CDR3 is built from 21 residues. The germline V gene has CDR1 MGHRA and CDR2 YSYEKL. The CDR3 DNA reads TGCGCCAGCAGCCAAGAACGGACTAGCGGGGGGGCCTTAAGGAGCACAGATTCGCAGTATTTT. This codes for CASSQERTSGGALRSTDSQYF.

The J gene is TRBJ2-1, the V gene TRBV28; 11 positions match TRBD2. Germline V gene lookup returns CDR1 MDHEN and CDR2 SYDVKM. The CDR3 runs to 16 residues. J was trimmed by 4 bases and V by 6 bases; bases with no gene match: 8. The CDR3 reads CASSPLAGASYNEQFF. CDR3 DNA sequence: TGTGCCAGCAGCCCACTAGCGGGAGCTTCGTACAATGAGCAGTTCTTC.

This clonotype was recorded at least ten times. The CDR3, as DNA: TGTGCCAGCAACGGCGCGACTCGTAGGAGCACCATATATTTT. Translated, it gives CASNGATRRSTIYF. The V and J genes are TRBV6-2 or TRBV6-3 and TRBJ1-3; D remains ambiguous. V lost 7 bases and J 9 bases, leaving 19 bases between the germline ends. This CDR3 region has 14 residues. CDR1 is MNHEY, CDR2 SVGEGT, per germline.

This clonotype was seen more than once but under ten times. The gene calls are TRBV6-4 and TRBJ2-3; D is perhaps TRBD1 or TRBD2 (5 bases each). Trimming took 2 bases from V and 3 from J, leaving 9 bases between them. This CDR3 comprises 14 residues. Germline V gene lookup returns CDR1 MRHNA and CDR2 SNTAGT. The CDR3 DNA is TGTGCCAGCAGTGACAGAGGGGAGACAGATACGCAGTATTTT. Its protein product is CASSDRGETDTQYF.

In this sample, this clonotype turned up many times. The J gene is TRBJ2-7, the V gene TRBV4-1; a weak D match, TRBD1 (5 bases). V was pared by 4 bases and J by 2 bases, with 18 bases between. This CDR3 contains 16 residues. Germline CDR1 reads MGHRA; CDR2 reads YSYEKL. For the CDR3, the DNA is TGCGCCAGCAGCCCCCACAGGACCCAAACGACCTACGAGCAGTACTTC. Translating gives CASSPHRTQTTYEQYF.

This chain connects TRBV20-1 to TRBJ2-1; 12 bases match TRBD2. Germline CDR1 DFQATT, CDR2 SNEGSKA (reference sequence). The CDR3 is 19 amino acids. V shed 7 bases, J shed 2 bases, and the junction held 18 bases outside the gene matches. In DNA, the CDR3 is TGCAGTGTCTTGGGGCGACTAGCGGGAGTCCACCAGACCTACAATGAGCAGTTCTTC. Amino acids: CSVLGRLAGVHQTYNEQFF.

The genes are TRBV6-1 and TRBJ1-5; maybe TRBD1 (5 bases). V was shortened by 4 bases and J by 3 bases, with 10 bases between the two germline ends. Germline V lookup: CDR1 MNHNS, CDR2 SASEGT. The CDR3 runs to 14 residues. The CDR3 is CASSGVTDNQPQHF. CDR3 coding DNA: TGTGCCAGCAGTGGGGTGACAGACAATCAGCCCCAGCATTTT.

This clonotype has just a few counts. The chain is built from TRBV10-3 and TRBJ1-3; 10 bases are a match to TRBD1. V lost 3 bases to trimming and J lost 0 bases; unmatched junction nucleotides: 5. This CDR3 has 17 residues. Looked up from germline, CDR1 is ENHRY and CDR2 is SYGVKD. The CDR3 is CAISDWGQGSSGNTIYF. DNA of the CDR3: TGTGCCATCAGTGATTGGGGACAGGGGAGCTCTGGAAACACCATATATTTT.

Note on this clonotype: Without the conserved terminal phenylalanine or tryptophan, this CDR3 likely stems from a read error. The CDR3 DNA sequence: TGTGCCAGCAGCCATGGGGGGTGGGAGCAGTACTTA. Translating it yields CASSHGGWEQYL. V usage is TRBV7-3 and J usage is TRBJ2-7; maybe TRBD2 (6 bases). Germline CDR1 reads SGHTA; CDR2 reads FQGTGA. The CDR3 runs to 12 residues. Trimming cost V 5 bases and J 7 bases, with 12 bases left between them.

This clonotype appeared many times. CDR3 DNA: TGTGCCAGCAGTCCCGCCGCGGGACGAGGCTACGAGCAGTACTTC. Translating it yields CASSPAAGRGYEQYF. The J gene is TRBJ2-7, the V gene TRBV27; D is possibly TRBD2 (6 bases). CDR1 and CDR2 (germline): MNHEY, SMNVEV (reference sequence). CDR3 length: 15 residues. V gave up 5 bases and J gave up 3 bases, with 17 bases separating them.

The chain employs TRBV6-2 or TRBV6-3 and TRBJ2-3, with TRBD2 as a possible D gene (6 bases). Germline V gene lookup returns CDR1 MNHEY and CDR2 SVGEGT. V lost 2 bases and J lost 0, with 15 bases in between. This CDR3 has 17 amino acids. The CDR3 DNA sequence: TGTGCCAGCAGTTACCCGACTAGGGCCACTAGCACAGATACGCAGTATTTT. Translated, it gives CASSYPTRATSTDTQYF.

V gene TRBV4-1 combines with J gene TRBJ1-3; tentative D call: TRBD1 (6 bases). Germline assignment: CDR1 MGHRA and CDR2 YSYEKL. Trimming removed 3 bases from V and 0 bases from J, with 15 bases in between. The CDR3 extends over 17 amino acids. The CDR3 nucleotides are TGCGCCAGCAGCCATCCAACTAGGGGGGTCTCTGGAAACACCATATATTTT. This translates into CASSHPTRGVSGNTIYF.

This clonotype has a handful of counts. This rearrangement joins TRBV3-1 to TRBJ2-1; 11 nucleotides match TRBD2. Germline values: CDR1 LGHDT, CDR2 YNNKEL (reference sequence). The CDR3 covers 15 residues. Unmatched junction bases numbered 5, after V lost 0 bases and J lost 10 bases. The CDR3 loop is CASSQDSLAGGEQFF. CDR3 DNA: TGTGCCAGCAGCCAAGATTCGCTAGCGGGAGGCGAGCAGTTCTTC.

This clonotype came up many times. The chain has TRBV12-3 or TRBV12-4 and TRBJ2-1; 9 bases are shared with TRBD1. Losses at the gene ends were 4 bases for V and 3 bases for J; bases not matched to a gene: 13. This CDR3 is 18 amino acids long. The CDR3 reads CASSSSMGGQGNYNEQFF. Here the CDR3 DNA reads TGTGCCAGCAGTTCTAGCATGGGGGGACAGGGAAACTACAATGAGCAGTTCTTC.

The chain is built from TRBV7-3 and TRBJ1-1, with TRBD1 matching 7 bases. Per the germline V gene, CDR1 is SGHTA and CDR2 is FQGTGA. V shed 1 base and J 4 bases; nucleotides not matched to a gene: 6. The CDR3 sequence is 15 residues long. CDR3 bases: TGTGCCAGCAGCTTAATCAGGGGGGAAGGCACTGAAGCTTTCTTT. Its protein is CASSLIRGEGTEAFF.

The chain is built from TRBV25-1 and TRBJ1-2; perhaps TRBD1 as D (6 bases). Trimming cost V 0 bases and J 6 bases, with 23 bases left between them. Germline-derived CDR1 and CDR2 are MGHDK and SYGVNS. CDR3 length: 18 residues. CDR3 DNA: TGTGCCAGCAGTGAATATGTCCTAGGGAAAGGGGGGACCCATGGCTACACCTTC. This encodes CASSEYVLGKGGTHGYTF.

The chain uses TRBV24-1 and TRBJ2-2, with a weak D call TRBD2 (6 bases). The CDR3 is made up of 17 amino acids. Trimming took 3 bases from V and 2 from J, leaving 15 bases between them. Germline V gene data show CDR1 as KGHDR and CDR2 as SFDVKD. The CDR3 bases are TGTGCCACCAGTGATCACCGACCGGGACTCAACACCGGGGAGCTGTTTTTT. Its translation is CATSDHRPGLNTGELFF.